This entry concerns a single T cell receptor (beta chain). Its antigen is unidentified. The record originates from a study of CD8+CD57+ T cells in acquired aplastic anemia. Study-level background: Sorted CD4+ plus CD8+ cells gave DNA averaging around 3 ug.

TCR beta VDJ and CDR3 profiles were obtained from a genomic DNA template. One entry per CDR3 protein, called by TCRdb with MiXCR from the reads. Of approximately 190,000 distinct CDR3 sequences listed, 64% are singletons. V dropped 2 bases and J dropped 2 bases, with 7 bases sitting between them. Germline V CDR1 and CDR2: ENHRY, SYGVKD. The CDR3 is made up of 13 amino acids. Study-wide results and limits: Researchers report that about 29 CD8+ CDR3 sequences appeared in both patients and controls. Controls and patients did not differ significantly in CD8+ Simpson's diversity.

V gene TRBV10-3 combines with J gene TRBJ2-7, with D hard to call. The receptor was derived from a human donor with severe aplastic anemia or a healthy control (not recorded which). The sequenced sample consisted of sorted CD4+, CD8+, or CD8+CD57+ T cells (not recorded which) from PBMCs. This CDR3 is CAISEEQTYEQYF. The CDR3, as DNA: TGTGCCATCAGTGAGGAACAGACCTACGAGCAGTACTTC.